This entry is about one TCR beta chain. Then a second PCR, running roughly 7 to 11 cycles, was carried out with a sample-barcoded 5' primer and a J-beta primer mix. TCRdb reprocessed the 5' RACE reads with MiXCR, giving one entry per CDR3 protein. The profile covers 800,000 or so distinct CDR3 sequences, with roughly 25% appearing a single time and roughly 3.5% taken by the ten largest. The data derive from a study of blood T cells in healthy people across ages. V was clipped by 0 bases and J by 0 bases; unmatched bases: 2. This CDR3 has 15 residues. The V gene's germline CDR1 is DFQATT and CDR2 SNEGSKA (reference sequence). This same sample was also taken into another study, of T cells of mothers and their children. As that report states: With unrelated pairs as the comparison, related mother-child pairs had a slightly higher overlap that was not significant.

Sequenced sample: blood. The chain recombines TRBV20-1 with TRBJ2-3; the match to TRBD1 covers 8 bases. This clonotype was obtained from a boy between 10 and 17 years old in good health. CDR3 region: CSARDWDRSTDTQYF. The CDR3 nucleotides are TGCAGTGCTAGAGATTGGGACAGGAGCACAGATACGCAGTATTTT.